Detailed here is one T cell receptor (beta chain). In this sample, this clonotype turned up a few times. Its antigen is not yet known. One base away there is no much larger clone; base qualities are not given. Every donor was a healthy Caucasian. These data come from a study of identical twins (dated by TCRdb to the mid-2010s). Concerning the study at large: The study deep-sequenced TCR alpha and beta repertoires from monozygotic twins, unrelated adults of various ages and cord blood to test whether fetal clonotypes persist. To rule out contamination, replicate twin experiments were performed at different times with different library preparation protocols. The study at large found these results: A weaker excess of twin sharing was found in beta out-of-frame sequences because the signal-to-noise ratio was lowered by fewer shared sequences. Invariant T cells such as MAIT and iNKT could partly confound zero-insertion analyses, though diverse VJ usage argued against this for most clonotypes. Fewer insertions were carried by abundant cord blood beta clonotypes; a weaker similar trend was observed in young adult naive repertoires, while no such trend was observed in memory repertoires. Because the same donors could not be followed over many years, conclusions were based on cross-sectional statistical analysis. Recombination models systematically underestimated out-of-frame TCR alpha sharing in monozygotic twins but agreed with sharing between unrelated individuals. Out-of-frame TCR alpha sequences shared between twins showed an excess of low generation-probability sequences compared with coincidental sharing between unrelated individuals.

The library was obtained by 5' RACE. Sequencing was performed on an Illumina HiSeq 2000. A universal primer binding site was added through template switching, and the final cDNA carried a unique molecular identifier so that TCR cDNA molecules could be counted accurately. First-strand cDNA for TCR alpha and beta chains was synthesized from specific primers in the conserved constant-segment region. To control for contamination, every cDNA library carried two barcodes: a SMART-Mk sample barcode plus Illumina barcodes. Two successive PCR steps introduced TruSeq adapter sequences along with Illumina sample barcodes. Sequencing of the TCR alpha and beta cDNA libraries was done on the Illumina HiSeq platform using custom primers. Turning to the authors' computational methods: Unique molecular identifiers were extracted from raw reads with MiGEC, and CDR3 positions were determined with MiXCR. For each individual, recombination models were inferred using an EM algorithm with the repgenHMM and IGoR tools. The tcR package in R was used for shared clonotype analysis, with sharing normalized by the product of cloneset sizes. Out-of-frame nonproductive sequences were analyzed to study raw recombination free of thymic and clonal selection effects. TCRdb passed the public sequencing reads through fastp at Q25 and MiXCR, retaining productive beta sequences. For every CDR3 protein sequence, its rows merge into one entry that carries the most common genes and DNA. V and J calls and clone size were set by TCRdb, not the authors. The sample has 1.5 million to 2 million distinct CDR3 sequences on record, under 35% of them singletons. The ten top clones hold about 0.27% of the sample.

The specimen was cord blood. The TCR originated in a newborn girl in good health.

The CDR3 corresponds to CSARKWTGRSGYTF. In nucleotide form, the sequence is TGCAGTGCTAGAAAATGGACAGGGAGAAGTGGCTACACCTTC. The V and J segments used are TRBV20-1 and TRBJ1-2; TRBD1 agrees with 8 junctional bases. The germline V gene (reference sequence) supplies CDR1 DFQATT and CDR2 SNEGSKA. The cysteine opens and the phenylalanine closes a CDR3 of 14 amino acids. Only the CDR3 DNA is retained, 42 bases long and in frame from the first base. V is pruned by 2 bases and J by 7 bases, leaving 9 bases of the junction without a gene match.